This T cell receptor (beta chain) is from a study of shared clonotypes between healthy human individuals. Study-level findings and limits: It was anticipated that sequencing depth would influence how many clonotypes donors shared.

The table came from immunoSEQ multiplex PCR; TCRdb's copy has only in-frame clones and leaves some out. The sample lists around 1.5 million clones, 95% to 99% occurring once. Partitioning of CD4+ cells yielded a CD45RA+ naive subset and a CD45RA-negative memory subset. Looked up from germline, CDR1 is MNHEY and CDR2 is SMNVEV (reference sequence). CDR3 length equals 14 residues. V lost 2 bases and J lost 7, with 11 bases in between. Regarding this clone: What it binds is not known.

The chain uses TRBV27 and TRBJ1-4; D is perhaps TRBD1 (5 bases). The sample comprised naive CD4+ T cells sorted from blood. Subset defined: CD45RA+ positively selected. The receptor was derived from a man in his thirties or forties in good health. The DNA of the CDR3 is TGTGCCAGCAGTTTAGCAGGGTTAGGTGAAAAACTGTTTTTT. Translating gives CASSLAGLGEKLFF. The whole variable domain, remainder taken from reference TRBV27 and TRBJ1-4, is EAQVTQNPRYLITVTGKKLTVTCSQNMNHEYMSWYRQDPGLGLRQIYYSMNVEVTDKGDVPEGYKVSRKEKRNFPLILESPSPNQTSLYFCASSLAGLGEKLFFGSGTQLSVL.